The 9 T cell receptor beta chains reported below all come from one sample, sequenced in a study of cytomegalovirus exposure and HLA in healthy donors. The PCR had 60 Vbeta and 13 Jbeta primers. Sequencing was performed with immunoSEQ multiplex PCR; in TCRdb, only in-frame clones are kept and a portion is missing. This table has about 150,000 clones, 64% appearing once. Sample: PBMCs. These receptors came from a woman in her twenties or thirties in good health and CMV-seropositive.

The rearrangement links TRBV5-4 to TRBJ2-5, with 8 bases identical to TRBD1. TRBJ2-7 explains the end of the DNA better; the J call may be wrong. Germline V gene data show CDR1 as SGHNT and CDR2 as YYREEE (reference sequence). The CDR3 totals 14 residues. The CDR3 coding sequence is TGTGCCAGCAGCTTGGGGCAGGGGGCGAACGAGCAGTACTTC. Protein: CASSLGQGANEQYF.

The chain has TRBV13 and TRBJ1-2; D is possibly TRBD1 (5 bases). The V end lost 4 bases, the J end lost 4 bases, and 13 bases lay between the germline ends. This CDR3 contains 14 residues. CDR1 PRHDT and CDR2 FYEKMQ come from the germline V gene (reference sequence). CDR3 residues: CASSSQGLLYGYTF. Here the CDR3 DNA reads TGTGCCAGCAGCTCGCAGGGCCTCCTCTATGGCTACACCTTC.

The chain uses TRBV29-1 and TRBJ1-2; the D gene is possibly TRBD1 (6 bases). The V and J ends lost 3 bases and 3 bases respectively, with 26 bases between them. The length of the CDR3 is 18 residues. The V gene's germline CDR1 is SQVTM and CDR2 ANQGSEA. CDR3 amino acids: CSVDRDNPTSSRYYGYTF. Here the CDR3 DNA reads TGCAGCGTTGACAGGGACAACCCTACTTCCAGCCGTTACTATGGCTACACCTTC.

The V call is TRBV7-8, the J call TRBJ1-5, with D tentatively TRBD1 (5 bases). The CDR3 loop spans 14 amino acids. Trimming cost V 6 bases and J 4 bases, with 13 bases left between them. CDR1 and CDR2 from the germline V gene are SGHVS and FQNEAQ. The CDR3 region is CASRDGGGNQPQHF. The CDR3 nucleotides read TGTGCCAGCAGAGATGGGGGGGGGAATCAGCCCCAGCATTTT. The full variable domain, rest sourced from reference TRBV7-8 and TRBJ1-5, is GAGVSQSPRYKVAKRGQDVALRCDPISGHVSLFWYQQALGQGPEFLTYFQNEAQLDKSGLPSDRFFAERPEGSVSTLKIQRTQQEDSAVYLCASRDGGGNQPQHFGDGTRLSIL.

In DNA form, the CDR3 reads TGTGCCAGCAGTTCGGTGACTAGCGGTGATGAGCAGTTCTTC. Its protein product is CASSSVTSGDEQFF. The chain links TRBV2 to TRBJ2-1, with 9 positions matching TRBD2. This CDR3 is built from 14 residues. Germline V gene sequence: CDR1 SNHLY, CDR2 FYNNEI. V lost 5 bases to trimming and J lost 8 bases; unmatched junction nucleotides: 7.

This sequence joins TRBV2 and TRBJ1-2; unclear D gene. Trimming left V 3 bases short and J 4 bases short, with 18 bases between. The CDR3 sequence is 16 residues long. CDR1 and CDR2 (germline): SNHLY, FYNNEI. In nucleotides, the CDR3 is TGTGCCAGCAGTGAGCCCCCGAGAGAATGGGCCTATGGCTACACCTTC. This codes for CASSEPPREWAYGYTF.

The chain recombines TRBV6-5 with TRBJ1-4; D unresolved. This CDR3 is 13 amino acids long. The ends were cut back, 2 bases at V and 3 bases at J, with 4 bases in the middle. Germline CDR1 MNHEY, CDR2 SVGAGI. The CDR3 sequence: CASSYGANEKLFF. The DNA for the CDR3 is TGTGCCAGCAGTTACGGAGCTAATGAAAAACTGTTTTTT.

In its sample, this clone was seen a few times. The chain employs TRBV6-5 and TRBJ2-5, with 9 nucleotides matching TRBD2. The J call may be in error: the DNA end matches TRBJ2-7 better. Germline CDR1 is MNHEY and CDR2 is SVGAGI. The CDR3 runs 15 residues. The CDR3 is CASSRGRASANEQYF. DNA of the CDR3: TGTGCCAGCAGCCGCGGGAGGGCCTCGGCAAACGAGCAGTACTTC.

This chain uses TRBV5-6 with TRBJ1-6, with 10 bases aligning to TRBD1. Germline V lookup: CDR1 SGHDT, CDR2 YYEEEE. The CDR3 runs to 15 residues. V lost 5 bases, J lost 7 bases, and 6 bases stayed unmatched. The CDR3 bases are TGTGCCAGCAGTCAACGGGACAGGGGCAATTCACCCCTCCACTTT. As protein: CASSQRDRGNSPLHF.